The sample holds a few counts of the clone carrying this T cell receptor beta chain. What it binds is not known. This sample is drawn from a study of blood T cells in healthy people across ages. Study results and caveats: Older age coincided with a roughly linear decline in TCR beta diversity per million T cells.

The germline gives CDR1 GTSNPN, CDR2 SVGIG (reference sequence). The ends lost 2 bases at V and 2 bases at J; junction bases unmatched: 13. The CDR3 spans 18 residues. Then a second PCR, running roughly 7 to 11 cycles, was carried out with a sample-barcoded 5' primer and a J-beta primer mix. A single record per CDR3 protein comes from TCRdb applying MiXCR to the 5' RACE reads. The table has about 1.5 million distinct CDR3 sequences, approximately 39% seen once. The sequence derives from a woman between 18 and 29 years old in good health. Sequenced input: blood. The gene calls are TRBV30 and TRBJ1-5, with 9 bases identical to TRBD1. The CDR3 DNA follows: TGTGCCTGGAGTCTCCCCGGGACAGGGAGGTTTGGCAATCAGCCCCAGCATTTT. It translates to CAWSLPGTGRFGNQPQHF.